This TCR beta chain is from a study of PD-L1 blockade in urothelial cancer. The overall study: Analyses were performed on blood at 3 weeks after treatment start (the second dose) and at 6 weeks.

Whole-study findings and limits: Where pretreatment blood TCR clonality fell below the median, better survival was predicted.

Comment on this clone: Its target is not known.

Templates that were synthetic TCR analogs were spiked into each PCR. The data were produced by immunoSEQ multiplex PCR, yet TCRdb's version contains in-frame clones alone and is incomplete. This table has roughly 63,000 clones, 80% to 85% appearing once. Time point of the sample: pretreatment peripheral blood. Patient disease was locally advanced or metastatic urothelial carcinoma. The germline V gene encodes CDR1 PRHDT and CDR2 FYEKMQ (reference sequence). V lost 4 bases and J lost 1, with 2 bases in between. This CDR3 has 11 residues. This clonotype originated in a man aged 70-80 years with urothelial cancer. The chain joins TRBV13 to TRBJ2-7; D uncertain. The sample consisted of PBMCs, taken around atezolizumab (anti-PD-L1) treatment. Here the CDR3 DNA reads TGTGCCAGCAGCTCTTCCTACGAGCAGTACTTC. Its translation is CASSSSYEQYF.